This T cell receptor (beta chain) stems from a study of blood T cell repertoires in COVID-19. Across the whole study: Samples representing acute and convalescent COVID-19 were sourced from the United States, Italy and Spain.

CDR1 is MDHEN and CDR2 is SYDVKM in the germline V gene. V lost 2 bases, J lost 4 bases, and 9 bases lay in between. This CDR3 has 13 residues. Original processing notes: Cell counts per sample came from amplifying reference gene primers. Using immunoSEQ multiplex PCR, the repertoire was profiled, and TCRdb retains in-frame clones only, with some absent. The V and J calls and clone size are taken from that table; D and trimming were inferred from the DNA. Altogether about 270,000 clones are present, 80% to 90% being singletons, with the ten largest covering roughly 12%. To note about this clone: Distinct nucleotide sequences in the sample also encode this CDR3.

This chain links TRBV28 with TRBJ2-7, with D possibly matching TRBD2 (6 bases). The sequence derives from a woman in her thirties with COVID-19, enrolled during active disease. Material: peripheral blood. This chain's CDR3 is CASSLAGIYEQYF. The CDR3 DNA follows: TGTGCCAGCAGTTTAGCGGGGATTTACGAGCAGTACTTC.